This T cell receptor beta chain came from a study of T-cell reconstitution after alpha-beta-depleted transplantation in children. The TCRbeta library incorporated unique molecular identifiers. TCRdb processed the PCR reads anew with MiXCR; each CDR3 protein has one entry. The sample comprises 200,000 to 250,000 distinct CDR3 sequences, around 11% of which are singletons, and roughly 2.6% rests with the top ten. With 5 bases removed from V and 1 base from J, the gap between germline ends came to 22 bases. The germline gives CDR1 SQVTM, CDR2 ANQGSEA. There are 17 residues in the CDR3. This clonotype came up many times.

The specimen comprised PBMCs from the stem cell graft donor, sampled from the stem cell graft. The chain has TRBV29-1 and TRBJ2-3; perhaps TRBD2 as D (8 bases). This clonotype was sampled from a human donor who donated a stem cell graft to a child with acute lymphoblastic leukemia. CDR3 bases: TGCAGCGTTATACTAGCGGCCACAGGGGTGGGCACAGATACGCAGTATTTT. Residues: CSVILAATGVGTDTQYF.